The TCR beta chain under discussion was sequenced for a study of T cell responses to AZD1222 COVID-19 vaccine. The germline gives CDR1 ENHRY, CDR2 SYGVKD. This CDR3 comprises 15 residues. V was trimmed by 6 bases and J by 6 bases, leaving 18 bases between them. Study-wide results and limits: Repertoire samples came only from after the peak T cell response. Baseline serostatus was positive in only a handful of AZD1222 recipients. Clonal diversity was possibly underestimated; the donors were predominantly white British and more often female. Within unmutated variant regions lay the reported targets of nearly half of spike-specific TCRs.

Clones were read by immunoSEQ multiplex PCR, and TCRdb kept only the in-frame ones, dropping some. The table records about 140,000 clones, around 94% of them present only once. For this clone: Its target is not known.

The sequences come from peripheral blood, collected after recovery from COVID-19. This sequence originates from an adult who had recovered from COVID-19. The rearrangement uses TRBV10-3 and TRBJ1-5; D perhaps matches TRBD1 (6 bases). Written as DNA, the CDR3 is TGTGCCATCAGGGAGGGCCTTGAGGGGGGTCAGCCCCAGCATTTT. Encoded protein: CAIREGLEGGQPQHF.